This T cell receptor beta chain was recorded in a study of neoadjuvant nivolumab and ipilimumab in lung cancer. Overall study context: The combination arm added day-1 ipilimumab 1 mg/kg to nivolumab 3 mg/kg on days 1, 15, 29. Whole-study results and caveats: TCR clonality did not significantly correlate with pathologic tumor regression.

The CDR3 extends over 15 amino acids. Per germline, CDR1 MNHNS and CDR2 SASEGT. V was pared by 4 bases and J by 7 bases, with 17 bases between. The table came from immunoSEQ multiplex PCR; TCRdb's copy has only in-frame clones and leaves some out. Altogether fewer than 40,000 clones are present, roughly 90% being singletons, with the ten largest covering 2% to 2.5%. As concerns this clone: Its antigen is unidentified.

The sequenced sample was peripheral blood, obtained after neoadjuvant nivolumab, alone or with ipilimumab, at or shortly before surgery. This TCR derives from an adult with non-small cell lung cancer. This chain connects TRBV6-1 to TRBJ2-1, with a tentative D call TRBD2 (5 bases). The CDR3 region has the DNA TGTGCCAGCAGTGTGCAGCCCCACGGGGTGAATGAGCAGTTCTTC. It encodes CASSVQPHGVNEQFF.